These 19 T cell receptor beta chains were sequenced from one sample in a study of T cells after yellow fever vaccination. Via MiXCR, TCRdb re-called the 5' RACE reads, giving one row per CDR3 protein. Of under 15,000 distinct CDR3 sequences in the sample, 6% to 9.5% were seen once. The sequenced sample was PBMCs, either bulk or a sorted T-cell subset (CD4+, CD8+, memory, or dextramer-sorted; not recorded which), obtained on the day of the yellow fever booster vaccination. All receptors derive from a man younger than 30 who received the YFV17D yellow fever vaccine.

This clonotype was detected ten times or more. The genes are TRBV7-2 and TRBJ2-2, with D possibly being TRBD2 (7 bases). Germline V CDR1 and CDR2: SGHTA, FQGNSA. With 5 bases removed from V and 1 base from J, the gap between germline ends came to 14 bases. CDR3 length equals 16 residues. This CDR3 reads CASSRVRGGNTGELFF. The CDR3 DNA reads TGTGCCAGCAGCCGGGTTAGGGGGGGGAACACCGGGGAGCTGTTTTTT.

By sample share, this clonotype is medium-sized. The chain has TRBV9 and TRBJ2-7, with 9 positions matching TRBD1. The ends lost 0 bases at V and 3 bases at J; junction bases unmatched: 1. The CDR3 is made up of 14 amino acids. Looked up from germline, CDR1 is SGDLS and CDR2 is YYNGEE. CDR3 DNA: TGTGCCAGCAGCGTAGGGGGACAGGGCTACGAGCAGTACGTC. Translated, it gives CASSVGGQGYEQYV.

By proportion, this clonotype is medium-sized. The chain combines TRBV12-3 or TRBV12-4 with TRBJ1-1, with D unresolved. V was shortened by 7 bases and J by 7 bases, with 16 bases between the two germline ends. The CDR3 has 13 amino acids. The CDR3 is CASTEIVGSEAFF. As DNA, the CDR3 is TGTGCCAGCACCGAGATCGTCGGGAGTGAAGCTTTCTTT.

V gene TRBV6-5 combines with J gene TRBJ1-1, with a tentative D call TRBD1 (6 bases). The CDR3 is 13 residues long. V was pared by 9 bases and J by 3 bases, with 14 bases between. Germline assignment: CDR1 MNHEY and CDR2 SVGAGI. This CDR3 reads CASTPQGYTEAFF. The CDR3 nucleotides read TGTGCCAGTACACCCCAGGGGTACACTGAAGCTTTCTTT.

This clonotype was recorded at least ten times. The CDR3 here is CASSHRGTSVKSSYNEQFF. The CDR3 region has the DNA TGTGCCAGCAGCCATCGAGGGACTAGCGTTAAGAGCTCCTACAATGAGCAGTTCTTC. V usage is TRBV7-2 and J usage is TRBJ2-1; 10 nucleotides agree with TRBD2. Trimming cost V 5 bases and J 0 bases; bases outside gene matches: 13. CDR1 is SGHTA, CDR2 FQGNSA, per germline. This CDR3 spans 19 amino acids.

This sequence joins TRBV7-9 and TRBJ2-3, with D possibly matching TRBD2 (5 bases). Germline V gene data show CDR1 as SEHNR and CDR2 as FQNEAQ (reference sequence). The CDR3 is 14 amino acids. Trimming stripped 5 bases from V and 3 bases from J, with 12 bases between. The CDR3 protein is CASSPRTGTDTQYF. DNA of the CDR3: TGTGCCAGCAGCCCTCGGACGGGAACAGATACGCAGTATTTT.

The V gene is TRBV6-5, the J gene TRBJ2-7; 7 bases map to TRBD2. The CDR3 contains 15 residues. Germline lookup yields CDR1 MNHEY and CDR2 SVGAGI. The J segment lost 7 bases and the V segment lost 0 bases, leaving 9 bases of the junction unmatched. CDR3 in DNA: TGTGCCAGCAGTTACTCAAGCGGGGCGCCTAGGGAGCAGTACTTC. This sequence encodes CASSYSSGAPREQYF.

This clonotype was counted ten times or more. This rearrangement joins TRBV5-1 to TRBJ2-3; 7 nucleotides agree with TRBD1. CDR1 is SGHRS, CDR2 YFSETQ, per germline. This CDR3 has 15 amino acids. The J segment lost 3 bases and the V segment lost 0 bases, leaving 4 bases of the junction unmatched. In DNA form, the CDR3 reads TGCGCCAGCAGCTTGGGACAGGGTGAGACAGATACGCAGTATTTT. Its protein is CASSLGQGETDTQYF.

This clonotype has a count of ten or more. The chain uses TRBV12-3 or TRBV12-4 and TRBJ1-3; no clear D gene. There are 12 residues in the CDR3. The V and J ends lost 3 bases and 3 bases respectively, with 3 bases between them. CDR3 region: CASSLVGNTIYF. The CDR3 nucleotides are TGTGCCAGCAGTTTGGTTGGAAACACCATATATTTT.

This clonotype was seen many times. This chain uses TRBV20-1 with TRBJ2-2, with TRBD1 matching over 8 bases. The CDR3 length is 15 residues. Germline V CDR1 and CDR2: DFQATT, SNEGSKA (reference sequence). The trim removed 0 bases at V and 5 bases at J, leaving 5 bases unmatched. In DNA form, the CDR3 reads TGCAGTGCTAGAGATCAGGGGGCGGGTACCGGGGAGCTGTTTTTT. This sequence encodes CSARDQGAGTGELFF.

This clonotype was seen repeatedly, ten times or more. The chain employs TRBV20-1 and TRBJ1-2; 10 nucleotides line up with TRBD1. CDR3 length: 14 amino acids. The trim removed 5 bases at V and 8 bases at J, leaving 11 bases unmatched. Per the germline V gene, CDR1 is DFQATT and CDR2 is SNEGSKA (reference sequence). CDR3 sequence (DNA): TGCAGTGCTTCGACCGGGACAGGGGATCGCGGCTACACCTTC. It translates to CSASTGTGDRGYTF.

This clonotype was seen at least ten times. The V gene is TRBV7-8, the J gene TRBJ2-5, with TRBD2 matching over 9 bases. The J segment lost 5 bases and the V segment lost 1 base, leaving 8 bases of the junction unmatched. The germline CDR1 and CDR2 sequences are SGHVS and FQNEAQ. This CDR3 is 16 amino acids long. CDR3 nucleotide sequence: TGTGCCAGCAGCTTAGAAGGGCTAGCGGGGTTGGAGACCCAGTACTTC. Translation gives CASSLEGLAGLETQYF. Complete variable domain (other parts from reference TRBV7-8 and TRBJ2-5): GAGVSQSPRYKVAKRGQDVALRCDPISGHVSLFWYQQALGQGPEFLTYFQNEAQLDKSGLPSDRFFAERPEGSVSTLKIQRTQQEDSAVYLCASSLEGLAGLETQYFGPGTRLLVL.

At least ten counts were recorded for this clonotype. The rearrangement links TRBV4-2 to TRBJ2-3; D possibly matches TRBD1 or TRBD2 (5 bases each). This CDR3 has 16 amino acids. CDR1 and CDR2 (germline): LGHNA, YNFKEQ. Trimming removed 0 bases from V and 2 bases from J, with 12 bases in between. The CDR3 region is CASSQEWGSSTDTQYF. The CDR3 nucleotides read TGTGCCAGCAGCCAAGAGTGGGGGTCTTCCACAGATACGCAGTATTTT.

This clonotype was counted at least ten times. The chain carries TRBV7-9 and TRBJ1-1, with 9 bases fitting TRBD1. V was pared by 3 bases and J by 4 bases, with 3 bases of the junction left unmatched. Germline CDR1 reads SEHNR; CDR2 reads FQNEAQ (reference sequence). The CDR3 loop spans 14 amino acids. In DNA, the CDR3 is TGTGCCAGCAGCTTTGGACAGGGGAGCACTGAAGCTTTCTTT. Translated, it gives CASSFGQGSTEAFF.

This clonotype appeared many times. This chain links TRBV5-4 with TRBJ2-1, with D hard to call. Germline V lookup: CDR1 SGHNT, CDR2 YYREEE (reference sequence). The CDR3 has 11 amino acids. The V end was cut by 0 bases, the J end by 7 bases, with 2 bases between. CDR3 bases: TGTGCCAGCAGCTTGGAGAATGAGCAGTTCTTC. It yields the protein CASSLENEQFF.

By frequency in the sample, this clonotype is medium-sized (0.01 to 0.1%). The chain employs TRBV5-1 and TRBJ1-1; D is unclear. The CDR3 runs 16 residues. With 0 bases removed from V and 4 bases from J, the gap between germline ends came to 16 bases. Germline V gene data show CDR1 as SGHRS and CDR2 as YFSETQ. CDR3 protein: CASSLGASRSVTEAFF. DNA of the CDR3: TGCGCCAGCAGCTTGGGAGCCTCGAGAAGCGTCACTGAAGCTTTCTTT.

This clonotype appeared many times. This chain joins TRBV7-2 and TRBJ2-2; no reliable D call. Trimming took off 7 bases at V and 4 bases at J, with 16 bases between the two ends. The CDR3 has 15 residues. Germline V lookup: CDR1 SGHTA, CDR2 FQGNSA. The CDR3 reads CASTQSRPPTGELFF. CDR3 bases: TGTGCCAGCACCCAGTCGAGGCCCCCCACCGGGGAGCTGTTTTTT.

This clonotype was observed many times. The V and J genes are TRBV15 and TRBJ2-2; D uncertain. Trimming took off 1 base at V and 5 bases at J, with 8 bases between the two ends. This CDR3 is 14 amino acids long. Germline V gives CDR1 LNHNV, CDR2 YYDKDF (reference sequence). In nucleotides, the CDR3 is TGTGCCACCAGCAGAGGCGTTGGGACCGGGGAGCTGTTTTTT. Its protein is CATSRGVGTGELFF.

This clonotype was counted ten times or more. J is TRBJ2-7 and V is TRBV7-2; D not resolved. Germline values: CDR1 SGHTA, CDR2 FQGNSA. V lost 5 bases to trimming and J lost 0 bases, with 14 bases between them. The CDR3 has 15 residues. Here the CDR3 reads CASSPKTESSYEQYF. The CDR3 coding sequence is TGTGCCAGCAGCCCTAAGACCGAGTCCTCCTACGAGCAGTACTTC.